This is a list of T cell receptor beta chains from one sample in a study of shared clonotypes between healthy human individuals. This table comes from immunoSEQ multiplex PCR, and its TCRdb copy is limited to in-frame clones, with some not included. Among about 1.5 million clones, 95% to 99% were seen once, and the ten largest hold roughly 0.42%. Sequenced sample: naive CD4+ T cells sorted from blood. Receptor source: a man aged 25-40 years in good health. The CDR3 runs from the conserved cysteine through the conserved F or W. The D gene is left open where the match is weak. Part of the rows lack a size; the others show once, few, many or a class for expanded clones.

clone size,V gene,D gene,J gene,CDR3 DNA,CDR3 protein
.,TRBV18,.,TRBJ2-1,TGTGCCAGCTCACCACCGCCTAGCGATCACTTAGGTGAGCAGTTCTTC,CASSPPPSDHLGEQFF
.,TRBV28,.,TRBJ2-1,TGTGCCAGCAGTTTAAGTGTGAATGAGCAGTTCTTC,CASSLSVNEQFF
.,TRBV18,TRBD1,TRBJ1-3,TGTGCCAGCTCACCGGGGACAGGGGGCACGAACACCATATATTTT,CASSPGTGGTNTIYF
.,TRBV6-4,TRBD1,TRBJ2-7,TGTGCCAGCAGTGACGAGGGGGCTCCCCCCTACGAGCAGTACTTC,CASSDEGAPPYEQYF
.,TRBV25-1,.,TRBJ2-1,TGTGCCAGCAGTCAAGTCAACACAGGGACCAGGTACAATGAGCAGTTCTTC,CASSQVNTGTRYNEQFF
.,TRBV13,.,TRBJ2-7,TGTGCCAGCAGCACCCCACCGGCCTCTCGGGAGCAGTACTTC,CASSTPPASREQYF
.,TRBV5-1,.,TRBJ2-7,TGCGCCAGCAGCCCGTCACCGACTGTTTCCTACGAGCAGTACTTC,CASSPSPTVSYEQYF
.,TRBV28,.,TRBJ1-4,TGTGCCAGCAGTTTTTTGGGACCCCGAACAACTAATGAAAAACTGTTTTTT,CASSFLGPRTTNEKLFF
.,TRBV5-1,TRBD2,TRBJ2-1,TGCGCCAGCAGCTTGGTACTAGCGGGAGGAGTTAATGAGCAGTTCTTC,CASSLVLAGGVNEQFF
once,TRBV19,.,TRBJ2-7,TGTGCCAGTACCACGACTTGGGCCGGGGAAATCCCCTACGAGCAGTACTTC,CASTTTWAGEIPYEQYF
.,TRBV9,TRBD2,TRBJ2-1,TGTGCCAGCACCGGGACTAGCGGGAGCTTTGATGAGCAGTTCTTC,CASTGTSGSFDEQFF
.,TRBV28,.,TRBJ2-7,TGTGCCAGCAGCTCCCGAGGGCAGTCCTACGAGCAGTACTTC,CASSSRGQSYEQYF
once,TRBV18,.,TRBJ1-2,TGTGCCAGCTCACCCACCCCGGTTGGGGAAGGTGGCTACACCTTC,CASSPTPVGEGGYTF
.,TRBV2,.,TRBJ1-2,TGTGCCAGCACCCACGAAGCACGGGCAGTCAGCTCCTTC,CASTHEARAVSSF
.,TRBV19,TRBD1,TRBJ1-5,TGTGCCAGTAGTATAAGGGACAGGGGGCATACCAATCAGCCCCAGCATTTT,CASSIRDRGHTNQPQHF
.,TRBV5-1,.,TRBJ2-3,TGCGCCAGCAGCTTGGACCAGTTCACAGATACGCAGTATTTT,CASSLDQFTDTQYF
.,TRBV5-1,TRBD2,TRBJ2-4,TGCGCCAGCAGCTTGACGGGACTAGCGGGAGTTGACAAAAACATTCAGTACTTC,CASSLTGLAGVDKNIQYF
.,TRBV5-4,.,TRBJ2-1,TGTGCCAGCAGCTCCCGGCCTTACAATGAGCAGTTCTTC,CASSSRPYNEQFF
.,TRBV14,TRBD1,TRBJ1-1,TGTGCCAGCAGCCAACTACAGGGGGAGAACACTGAAGCTTTCTTT,CASSQLQGENTEAFF
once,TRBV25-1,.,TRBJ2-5,TGTGCCAGCAGTGAGGGGACCCAGTACTTC,CASSEGTQYF
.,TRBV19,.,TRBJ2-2,TGTGCCAGTCGGTTAGCGCTGAACACCGGGGAGCTGTTTTTT,CASRLALNTGELFF
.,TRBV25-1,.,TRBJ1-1,TGTGCCAGCAGTGAACGAGGCGGGAAGGAAGCTTTCTTT,CASSERGGKEAFF
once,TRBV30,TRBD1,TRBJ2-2,TGTGCCTGGAGTTCCAGGGGGCGCGGGATCGGGGAGCTGTTTTTT,CAWSSRGRGIGELFF
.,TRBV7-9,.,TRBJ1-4,TGTGCCAGCAGCTACCAGTCCCTGGAAAAACTGTTTTTT,CASSYQSLEKLFF
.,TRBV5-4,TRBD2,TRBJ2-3,TGTGCCAGCAGCCCGCGGGAGACCGGGGGGGATACGCAGTATTTT,CASSPRETGGDTQYF
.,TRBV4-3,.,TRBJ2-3,TGCGCCAGCAGCCAAGTTTCGACGGCGGGTGTGCAGTATTTT,CASSQVSTAGVQYF
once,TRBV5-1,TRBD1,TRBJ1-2,TGCGCCAGCAGCCCGCAGACAGGGACTAACTATGGCTACACCTTC,CASSPQTGTNYGYTF
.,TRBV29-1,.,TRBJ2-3,TGCAGCGTTACCTGGCCGGATACGCAGTATTTT,CSVTWPDTQYF
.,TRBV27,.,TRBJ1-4,TGTGCCAGCAGTTTTAGCGGTCAGGAAAAACTGTTTTTT,CASSFSGQEKLFF
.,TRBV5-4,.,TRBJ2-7,TGTGCCAGCAGCTTGGCAACTGGCGGCGAGCAGTACTTC,CASSLATGGEQYF
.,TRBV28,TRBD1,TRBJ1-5,TGTGCCACCGACAGGGTCCGGCAGCCCCAGCATTTT,CATDRVRQPQHF
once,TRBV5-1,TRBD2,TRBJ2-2,TGCGCCAGCACCCTGGGAGGTAGCGGGATAAACACCGGGGAGCTGTTTTTT,CASTLGGSGINTGELFF
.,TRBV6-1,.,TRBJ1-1,TGTGCCAGCACCAACCGAGGGGCAGGCACTGAAGCTTTCTTT,CASTNRGAGTEAFF
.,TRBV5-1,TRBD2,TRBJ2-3,TGCGCCAGCAGCTTGGCACGGACTAGCGGCCTCAAACCCAGCACAGATACGCAGTATTTT,CASSLARTSGLKPSTDTQYF
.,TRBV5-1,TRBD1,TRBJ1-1,TGCGCCAGCAGTTGGGACAGCAACACTGAAGCTTTCTTT,CASSWDSNTEAFF
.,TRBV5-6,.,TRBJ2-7,TGTGCCAGCAGCTTTACGATCCTCACAGACTCCTACGAGCAGTACTTC,CASSFTILTDSYEQYF
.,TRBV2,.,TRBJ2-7,TGTGCCAGCAGACCAGACCCCTCCTACGAGCAGTACTTC,CASRPDPSYEQYF
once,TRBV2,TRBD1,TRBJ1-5,TGTGCCAGCACCGGACAGGGGCGCAATCAGCCCCAGCATTTT,CASTGQGRNQPQHF
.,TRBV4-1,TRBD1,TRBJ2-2,TGCGCCAGCAGCCAAGATAGGGACAGGGCGAACACCGGGGAGCTGTTTTTT,CASSQDRDRANTGELFF
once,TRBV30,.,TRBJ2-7,TGTGCCTGTCCGGGACCCCACTACGAGCAGTACTTC,CACPGPHYEQYF